This entry lists 21 T cell receptor beta chains sequenced from one sample in a study of radiation and T cells in renal cell carcinoma. Method: immunoSEQ multiplex PCR; TCRdb's copy keeps in-frame clones and lacks some. The profile shows about 77,000 clones, around four fifths of them singletons. Described time point: blood 4 weeks post-SBRT, at nephrectomy. Treatment specified: 15 Gy SBRT to primary tumor, nephrectomy 4 weeks later. Specimen: blood, collected from a patient whose treatment included radiotherapy and nephrectomy. The receptors derive from a woman aged 60-70 years with renal cell carcinoma.

This clone was detected a few times. The V and J genes are TRBV25-1 and TRBJ1-6, with D unclear. V was cut by 4 bases and J by 16 bases, with 14 bases left in between. In germline, CDR1 is MGHDK, CDR2 SYGVNS. This CDR3 comprises 12 residues. The CDR3 DNA is TGTGCCAGCAGTGGCAGGACCGGGCGGCTCCACTTT. Translation gives CASSGRTGRLHF.

J is TRBJ1-5 and V is TRBV28, with D maybe TRBD1 (5 bases). The V end lost 4 bases, the J end lost 3 bases, and 10 bases lay between the germline ends. The CDR3 sequence is 14 residues long. Germline V gene lookup returns CDR1 MDHEN and CDR2 SYDVKM. Written as DNA, the CDR3 is TGTGCCAGCAGTTATGACAGCACCAATCAGCCCCAGCATTTT. Translation: CASSYDSTNQPQHF.

This chain links TRBV19 with TRBJ2-5, with 7 nucleotides matching TRBD1. V shed 6 bases and J 1 base; nucleotides not matched to a gene: 2. The V gene's germline CDR1 is LNHDA and CDR2 SQIVND (reference sequence). The CDR3 sequence is 13 residues long. This CDR3 is CASRGQVQETQYF. The CDR3 region has the DNA TGTGCCAGTAGAGGACAGGTCCAAGAGACCCAGTACTTC.

The chain recombines TRBV11-1 with TRBJ2-2, with D hard to call. Germline loops: CDR1 SGHAT, CDR2 FQDESV (reference sequence). With 7 bases removed from V and 4 bases from J, the gap between germline ends came to 19 bases. The CDR3 consists of 16 residues. The CDR3 is CASTPTRLFSTGELFF. DNA of the CDR3: TGTGCCAGCACCCCGACTCGACTCTTCAGCACCGGGGAGCTGTTTTTT.

This chain joins TRBV5-6 and TRBJ1-1, with D perhaps TRBD1 (6 bases). The CDR3 extends over 16 amino acids. From germline, CDR1 is SGHDT and CDR2 YYEEEE. The V end lost 3 bases, the J end lost 3 bases, and 18 bases lay between the germline ends. The DNA of the CDR3 is TGTGCCAGCAGCTCCCTTTCGCAGGGGCGTGACACTGAAGCTTTCTTT. Protein product: CASSSLSQGRDTEAFF.

This clone was observed once. This sequence joins TRBV6-6 and TRBJ2-5, with D hard to call. V was cut by 4 bases and J by 1 base, with 7 bases left in between. Germline CDR1 reads MNHNY; CDR2 reads SVGAGI (reference sequence). This CDR3 spans 13 amino acids. The CDR3 DNA follows: TGTGCCAGCAGTTGGTTGGTCCAAGAGACCCAGTACTTC. This codes for CASSWLVQETQYF.

The chain joins TRBV10-3 to TRBJ2-2; D is possibly TRBD1 (5 bases). Germline-derived CDR1 and CDR2 are ENHRY and SYGVKD. Trimming took 6 bases from V and 6 from J, leaving 8 bases between them. The CDR3 totals 12 residues. CDR3 region: CAIRTGSGELFF. CDR3 coding DNA: TGTGCCATCAGAACAGGCTCCGGGGAGCTGTTTTTT.

The chain couples TRBV11-1 to TRBJ2-7; tentatively, D is TRBD2 (6 bases). CDR1 and CDR2 from the germline V gene are SGHAT and FQDESV (reference sequence). Trimming removed 3 bases from V and 2 bases from J, with 17 bases in between. The CDR3 length is 16 residues. The CDR3, as DNA: TGTGCCAGCAGCTTCGGGGTGGTAGCGGCCCCCTACGAGCAGTACTTC. Protein product: CASSFGVVAAPYEQYF.

This rearrangement joins TRBV4-1 to TRBJ2-2; tentatively, D is TRBD2 (7 bases). CDR1 is MGHRA and CDR2 is YSYEKL in the germline V gene. The V and J ends lost 1 base and 4 bases respectively, with 13 bases between them. This CDR3 spans 16 amino acids. In DNA form, the CDR3 reads TGCGCCAGCAGCCAAGTGGCGGGGGCGGTCACCGGGGAGCTGTTTTTT. It is translated as CASSQVAGAVTGELFF.

In its sample, this clone was seen a few times. This chain links TRBV7-9 with TRBJ2-5; TRBD1 might be the D (5 bases). The V gene lost 5 bases and the J gene lost 2 bases, with 12 bases spanning the gap. CDR3 size: 14 residues. The germline V gene encodes CDR1 SEHNR and CDR2 FQNEAQ (reference sequence). CDR3 nucleotide sequence: TGTGCCAGCAGCGCGTTTCAGGGTCAAGAGACCCAGTACTTC. Its protein is CASSAFQGQETQYF.

Notes on this clone: Germline and junction disagree at one end, which may indicate a read error. This sequence joins TRBV2 and TRBJ1-2; 7 nucleotides agree with TRBD1. This CDR3 spans 11 amino acids. Germline lookup yields CDR1 SNHLY and CDR2 FYNNEI. The CDR3 spells CASNRGYGYAF. The CDR3 nucleotides read TGTGCCAGCAACAGGGGATATGGCTACGCCTTC.

V is TRBV5-1 and J is TRBJ2-5; D unclear. There are 14 residues in the CDR3. Between the trimmed V and J ends, which lost 5 bases and 0 bases, there was a span of 11 bases. CDR1 and CDR2 from the germline V gene are SGHRS and YFSETQ. CDR3 sequence reads: CASSTGRNQETQYF. The CDR3 nucleotides are TGCGCCAGCAGTACCGGGCGCAACCAAGAGACCCAGTACTTC.

CDR3 protein: CASSPQGANINEQFF. CDR3 bases: TGTGCCAGCAGCCCACAGGGGGCTAACATAAATGAGCAGTTCTTC. This chain connects TRBV7-9 to TRBJ2-1, with TRBD1 identical over 9 bases. The germline V gene encodes CDR1 SEHNR and CDR2 FQNEAQ (reference sequence). Trimming cost V 5 bases and J 7 bases; bases outside gene matches: 9. The CDR3 spans 15 residues.

This clone was seen only a few times. This chain connects TRBV2 to TRBJ1-1; tentatively, D is TRBD1 (5 bases). CDR1 SNHLY and CDR2 FYNNEI come from the germline V gene. V lost 5 bases, J lost 4 bases, and 14 bases lay in between. The CDR3 sequence is 14 residues long. CDR3 DNA: TGTGCCAGCAGTCCACAGGCTCCTCGCACTGAAGCTTTCTTT. Translating gives CASSPQAPRTEAFF.

The rearrangement uses TRBV27 and TRBJ1-2; D unclear. The CDR3 has 13 residues. V was trimmed by 3 bases and J by 2 bases, leaving 7 bases between them. CDR1 and CDR2 (germline): MNHEY, SMNVEV (reference sequence). The CDR3 spells CASSLDPNYGYTF. DNA of the CDR3: TGTGCCAGCAGTTTGGACCCCAACTATGGCTACACCTTC.

This chain uses TRBV29-1 with TRBJ1-2, with TRBD1 identical over 11 bases. V lost 8 bases and J lost 3; bases outside the gene matches: 2. The CDR3 runs to 12 residues. Germline V gene sequence: CDR1 SQVTM, CDR2 ANQGSEA. In DNA form, the CDR3 reads TGCAGCTCGGGACAGGGGGACTATGGCTACACCTTC. Residues: CSSGQGDYGYTF.

CDR3 residues: CASSPDLSTDTQYF. CDR3 DNA: TGTGCCAGCTCACCTGACCTCAGCACAGATACGCAGTATTTT. This chain connects TRBV18 to TRBJ2-3; no reliable D call. CDR1 KGHSH and CDR2 LQKENI come from the germline V gene. V shed 3 bases and J shed 0 bases, with 7 bases lying between them. The CDR3 is 14 amino acids. Based on the CDR3 plus reference TRBV18 and TRBJ2-3, the full variable domain is NAGVMQNPRHLVRRRGQEARLRCSPMKGHSHVYWYRQLPEEGLKFMVYLQKENIIDESGMPKERFSAEFPKEGPSILRIQQVVRGDSAAYFCASSPDLSTDTQYFGPGTRLTVL.

The J gene is TRBJ2-5, the V gene TRBV19, with unresolved D. Trimming stripped 6 bases from V and 5 bases from J, with 10 bases between. CDR3 length equals 12 residues. Germline CDR1 is LNHDA and CDR2 is SQIVND (reference sequence). This chain's CDR3 is CASRGNSETQYF. The DNA for the CDR3 is TGTGCCAGTAGGGGTAATTCGGAGACCCAGTACTTC.

The rearrangement uses TRBV28 and TRBJ2-5; 8 bases are shared with TRBD1. Germline assignment: CDR1 MDHEN and CDR2 SYDVKM. With V trimmed by 2 bases and J by 7 bases, 6 bases remained unmatched. The CDR3 is 14 residues long. DNA for the CDR3: TGTGCCAGCAGTTTAAGACAGGGGAGGATGACCCAGTACTTC. Encoded protein: CASSLRQGRMTQYF.

This clone was seen a single time. This sequence joins TRBV9 and TRBJ2-3; 10 nucleotides align to TRBD2. V lost 3 bases and J lost 0; bases outside the gene matches: 7. The CDR3 consists of 17 residues. Germline lookup yields CDR1 SGDLS and CDR2 YYNGEE. The CDR3 DNA is TGTGCCAGCAGCGCCCGAGGTAGCGGGAGGAGCACAGATACGCAGTATTTT. It codes for CASSARGSGRSTDTQYF.

The chain carries TRBV30 and TRBJ2-2; TRBD2 agrees at 10 bases. Germline V gene sequence: CDR1 GTSNPN, CDR2 SVGIG (reference sequence). There are 16 residues in the CDR3. Trimming at V came to 3 bases and at J to 4 bases, leaving 8 bases not matched to a gene. CDR3 loop: CAWRLAGVGFTGELFF. The CDR3, as DNA: TGTGCCTGGAGGCTAGCGGGAGTAGGATTCACCGGGGAGCTGTTTTTT.